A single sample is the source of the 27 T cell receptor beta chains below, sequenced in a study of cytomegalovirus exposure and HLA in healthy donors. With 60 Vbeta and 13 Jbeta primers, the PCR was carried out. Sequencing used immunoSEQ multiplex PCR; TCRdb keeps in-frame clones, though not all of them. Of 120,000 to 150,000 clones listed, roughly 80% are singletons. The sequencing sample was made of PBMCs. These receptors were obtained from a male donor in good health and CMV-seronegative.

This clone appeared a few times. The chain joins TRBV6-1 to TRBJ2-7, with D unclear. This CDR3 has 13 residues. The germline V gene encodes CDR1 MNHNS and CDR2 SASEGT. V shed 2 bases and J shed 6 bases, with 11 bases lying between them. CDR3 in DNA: TGTGCCAGCAGTGAACAGAAAAGAGGCGAGCAGTACTTC. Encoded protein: CASSEQKRGEQYF.

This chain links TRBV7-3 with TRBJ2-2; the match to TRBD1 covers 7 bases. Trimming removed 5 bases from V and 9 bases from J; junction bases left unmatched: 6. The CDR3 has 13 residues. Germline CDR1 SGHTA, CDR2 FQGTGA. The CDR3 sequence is CASSPGGTRELFF. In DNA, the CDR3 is TGTGCCAGCAGCCCAGGGGGAACCCGGGAGCTGTTTTTT.

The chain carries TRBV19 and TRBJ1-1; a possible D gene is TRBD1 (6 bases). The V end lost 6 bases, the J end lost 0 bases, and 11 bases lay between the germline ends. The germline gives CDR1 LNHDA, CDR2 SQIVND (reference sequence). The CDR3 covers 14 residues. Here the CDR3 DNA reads TGTGCCAGTAGGAGGACAGACTTGAACACTGAAGCTTTCTTT. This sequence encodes CASRRTDLNTEAFF. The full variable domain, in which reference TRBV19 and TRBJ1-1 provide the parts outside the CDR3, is DGGITQSPKYLFRKEGQNVTLSCEQNLNHDAMYWYRQDPGQGLRLIYYSQIVNDFQKGDIAEGYSVSREKKESFPLTVTSAQKNPTAFYLCASRRTDLNTEAFFGQGTRLTVV.

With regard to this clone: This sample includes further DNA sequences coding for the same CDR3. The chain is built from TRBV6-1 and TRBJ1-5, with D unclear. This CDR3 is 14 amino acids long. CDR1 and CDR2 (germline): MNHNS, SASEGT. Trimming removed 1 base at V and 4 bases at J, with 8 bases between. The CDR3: CASSEGTVNQPQHF. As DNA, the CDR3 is TGTGCCAGCAGTGAAGGAACAGTTAATCAGCCCCAGCATTTT.

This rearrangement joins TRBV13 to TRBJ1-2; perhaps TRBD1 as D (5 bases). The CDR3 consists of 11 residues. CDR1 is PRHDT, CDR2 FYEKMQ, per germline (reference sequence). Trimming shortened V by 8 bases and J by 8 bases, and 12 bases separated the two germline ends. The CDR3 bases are TGTGCCAGCGGAGGGACGAGGGGCTACACCTTC. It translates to CASGGTRGYTF.

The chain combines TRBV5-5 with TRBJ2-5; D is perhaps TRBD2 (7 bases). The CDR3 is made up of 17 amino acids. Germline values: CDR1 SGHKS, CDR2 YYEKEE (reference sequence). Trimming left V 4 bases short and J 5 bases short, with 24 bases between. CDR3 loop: CASSQVSGGGVSETQYF. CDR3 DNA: TGTGCCAGCAGCCAAGTTTCGGGCGGGGGCGTCTCGGAGACCCAGTACTTC.

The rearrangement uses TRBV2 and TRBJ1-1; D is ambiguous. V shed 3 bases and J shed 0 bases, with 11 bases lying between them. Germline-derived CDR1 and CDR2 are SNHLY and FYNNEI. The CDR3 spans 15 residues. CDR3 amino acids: CASSDSPTVNTEAFF. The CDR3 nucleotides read TGTGCCAGCAGTGACAGCCCGACTGTGAACACTGAAGCTTTCTTT. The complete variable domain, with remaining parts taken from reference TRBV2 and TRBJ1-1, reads EPEVTQTPSHQVTQMGQEVILRCVPISNHLYFYWYRQILGQKVEFLVSFYNNEISEKSEIFDDQFSVERPDGSNFTLKIRSTKLEDSAMYFCASSDSPTVNTEAFFGQGTRLTVV.

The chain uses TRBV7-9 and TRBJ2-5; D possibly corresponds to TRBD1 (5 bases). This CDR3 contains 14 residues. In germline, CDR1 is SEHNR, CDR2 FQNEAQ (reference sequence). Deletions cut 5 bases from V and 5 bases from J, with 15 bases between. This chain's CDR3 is CASSAPRAWETQYF. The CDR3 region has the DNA TGTGCCAGCAGCGCCCCCAGGGCTTGGGAGACCCAGTACTTC. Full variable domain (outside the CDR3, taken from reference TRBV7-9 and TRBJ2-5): DTGVSQNPRHKITKRGQNVTFRCDPISEHNRLYWYRQTLGQGPEFLTYFQNEAQLEKSRLLSDRFSAERPKGSFSTLEIQRTEQGDSAMYLCASSAPRAWETQYFGPGTRLLVL.

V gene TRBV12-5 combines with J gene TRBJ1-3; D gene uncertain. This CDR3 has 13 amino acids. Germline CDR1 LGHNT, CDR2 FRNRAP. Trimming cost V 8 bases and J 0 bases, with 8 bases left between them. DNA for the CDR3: TGTGCTAGTCGGGAGAGCTCTGGAAACACCATATATTTT. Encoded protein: CASRESSGNTIYF. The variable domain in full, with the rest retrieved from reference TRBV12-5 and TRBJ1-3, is DARVTQTPRHKVTEMGQEVTMRCQPILGHNTVFWYRQTMMQGLELLAYFRNRAPLDDSGMPKDRFSAEMPDATLATLKIQPSEPRDSAVYFCASRESSGNTIYFGEGSWLTVV.

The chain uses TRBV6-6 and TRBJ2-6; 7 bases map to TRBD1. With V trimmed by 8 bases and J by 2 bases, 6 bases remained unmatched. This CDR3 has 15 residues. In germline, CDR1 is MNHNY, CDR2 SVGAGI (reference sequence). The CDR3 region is CASSQGLAGANVLTF. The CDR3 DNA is TGTGCCAGCTCACAGGGGCTGGCTGGGGCCAACGTCCTGACTTTC.

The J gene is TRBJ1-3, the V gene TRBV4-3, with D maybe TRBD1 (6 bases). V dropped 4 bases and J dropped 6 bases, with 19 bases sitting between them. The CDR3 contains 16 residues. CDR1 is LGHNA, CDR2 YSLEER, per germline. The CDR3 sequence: CASSLARTGMENTIYF. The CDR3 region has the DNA TGCGCCAGCAGCCTAGCCCGAACAGGGATGGAAAACACCATATATTTT.

Here the CDR3 DNA reads TGCGCCAGCAGCTTGGTACGGGGAGCTGAAGCTTTCTTT. It codes for CASSLVRGAEAFF. This chain connects TRBV5-1 to TRBJ1-1; the D is unclear. This CDR3 has 13 amino acids. Trimming stripped 0 bases from V and 6 bases from J, with 9 bases between. Germline CDR1 SGHRS, CDR2 YFSETQ.

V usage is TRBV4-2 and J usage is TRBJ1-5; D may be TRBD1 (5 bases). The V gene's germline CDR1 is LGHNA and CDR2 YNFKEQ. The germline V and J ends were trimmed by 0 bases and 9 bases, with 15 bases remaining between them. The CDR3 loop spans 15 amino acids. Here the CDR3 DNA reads TGTGCCAGCAGCCAAGAAGGCGGCTCAGGGTTGCCCCAGCATTTT. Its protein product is CASSQEGGSGLPQHF.

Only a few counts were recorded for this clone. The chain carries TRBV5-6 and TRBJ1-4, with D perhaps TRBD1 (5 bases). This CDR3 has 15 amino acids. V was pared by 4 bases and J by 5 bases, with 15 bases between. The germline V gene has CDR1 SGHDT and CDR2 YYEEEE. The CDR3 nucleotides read TGTGCCAGCAGCACCTTGGGGGGGGAGAATGAAAAACTGTTTTTT. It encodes CASSTLGGENEKLFF.

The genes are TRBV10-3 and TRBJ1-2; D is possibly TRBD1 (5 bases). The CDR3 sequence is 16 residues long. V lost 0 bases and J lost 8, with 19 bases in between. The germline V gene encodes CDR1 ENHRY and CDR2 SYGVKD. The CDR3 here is CAISESLPRGSGGYTF. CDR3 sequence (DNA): TGTGCCATCAGTGAGTCCTTGCCTAGGGGATCGGGCGGCTACACCTTC.

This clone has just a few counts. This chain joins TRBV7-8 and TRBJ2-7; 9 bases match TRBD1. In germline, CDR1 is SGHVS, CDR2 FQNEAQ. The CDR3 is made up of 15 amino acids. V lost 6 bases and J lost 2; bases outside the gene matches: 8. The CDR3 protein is CASRWGQGSAYEQYF. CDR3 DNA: TGTGCCAGCAGGTGGGGACAGGGAAGTGCCTACGAGCAGTACTTC.

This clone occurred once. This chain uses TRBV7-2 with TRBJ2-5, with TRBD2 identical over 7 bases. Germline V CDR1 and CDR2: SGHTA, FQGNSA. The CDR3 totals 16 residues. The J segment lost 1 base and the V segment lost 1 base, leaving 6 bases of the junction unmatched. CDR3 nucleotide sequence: TGTGCCAGCAGCTTAGATTGGGCTAGCGGCCAAGAGACCCAGTACTTC. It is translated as CASSLDWASGQETQYF.

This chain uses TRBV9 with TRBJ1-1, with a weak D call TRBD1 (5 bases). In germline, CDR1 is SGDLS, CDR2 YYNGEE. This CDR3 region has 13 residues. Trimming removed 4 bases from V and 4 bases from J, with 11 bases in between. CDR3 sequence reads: CASSRTGPTEAFF. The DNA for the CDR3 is TGTGCCAGCAGCCGAACAGGTCCCACTGAAGCTTTCTTT.

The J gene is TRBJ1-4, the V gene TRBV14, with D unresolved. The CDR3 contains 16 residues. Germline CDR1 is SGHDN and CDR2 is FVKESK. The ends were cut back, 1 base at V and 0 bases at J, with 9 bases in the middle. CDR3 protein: CASSQVMTATNEKLFF. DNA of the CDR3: TGTGCCAGCAGCCAAGTCATGACTGCAACTAATGAAAAACTGTTTTTT.

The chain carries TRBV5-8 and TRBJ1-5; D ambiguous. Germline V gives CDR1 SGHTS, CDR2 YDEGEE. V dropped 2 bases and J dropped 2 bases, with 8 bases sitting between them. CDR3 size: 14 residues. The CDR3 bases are TGTGCCAGCAGCTTTAACGGGGGCAATCAGCCCCAGCATTTT. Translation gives CASSFNGGNQPQHF.

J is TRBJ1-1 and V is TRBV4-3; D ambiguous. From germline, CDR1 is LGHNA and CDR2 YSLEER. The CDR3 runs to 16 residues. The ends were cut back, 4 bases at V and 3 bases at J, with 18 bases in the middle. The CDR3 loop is CASSLRLREDDTEAFF. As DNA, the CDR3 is TGCGCCAGCAGCCTACGATTGAGGGAAGACGACACTGAAGCTTTCTTT.

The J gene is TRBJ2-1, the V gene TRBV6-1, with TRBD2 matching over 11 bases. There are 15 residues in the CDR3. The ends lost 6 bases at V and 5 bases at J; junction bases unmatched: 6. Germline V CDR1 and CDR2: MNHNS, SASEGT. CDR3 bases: TGTGCCAGCAGGAGCCTAGCGGGGGGCCACAATGAGCAGTTCTTC. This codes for CASRSLAGGHNEQFF.

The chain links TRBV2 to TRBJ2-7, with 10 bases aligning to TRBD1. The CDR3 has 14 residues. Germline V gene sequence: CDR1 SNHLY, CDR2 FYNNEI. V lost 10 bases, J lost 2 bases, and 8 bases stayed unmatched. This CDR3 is CATTRDRGPYEQYF. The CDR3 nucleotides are TGTGCCACAACCCGGGACAGGGGACCCTACGAGCAGTACTTC.

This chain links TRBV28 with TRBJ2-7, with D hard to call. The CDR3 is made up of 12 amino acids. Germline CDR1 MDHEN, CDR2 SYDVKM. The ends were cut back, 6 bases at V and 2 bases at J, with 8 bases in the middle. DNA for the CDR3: TGTGCCAGCAGATTGTATCCCTACGAGCAGTACTTC. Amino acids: CASRLYPYEQYF.

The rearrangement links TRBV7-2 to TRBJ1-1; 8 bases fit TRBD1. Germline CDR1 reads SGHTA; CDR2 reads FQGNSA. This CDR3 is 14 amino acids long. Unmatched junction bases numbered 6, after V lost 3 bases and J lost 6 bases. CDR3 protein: CASSFHRGYAEAFF. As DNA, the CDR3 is TGTGCCAGCAGCTTCCACAGGGGGTACGCTGAAGCTTTCTTT.

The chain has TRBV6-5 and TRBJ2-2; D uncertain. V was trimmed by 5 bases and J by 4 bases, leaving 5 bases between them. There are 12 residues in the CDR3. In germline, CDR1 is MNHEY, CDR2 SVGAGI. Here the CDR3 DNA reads TGTGCCAGCAGTCGAGGCACCGGGGAGCTGTTTTTT. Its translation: CASSRGTGELFF.

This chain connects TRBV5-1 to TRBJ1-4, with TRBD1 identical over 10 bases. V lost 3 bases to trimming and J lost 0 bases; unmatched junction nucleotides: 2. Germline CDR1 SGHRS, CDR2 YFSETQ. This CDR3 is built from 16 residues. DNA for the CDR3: TGCGCCAGCAGCTGGGGGACAGGGGCAACTAATGAAAAACTGTTTTTT. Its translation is CASSWGTGATNEKLFF. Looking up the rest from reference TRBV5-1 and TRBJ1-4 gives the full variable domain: KAGVTQTPRYLIKTRGQQVTLSCSPISGHRSVSWYQQTPGQGLQFLFEYFSETQRNKGNFPGRFSGRQFSNSRSEMNVSTLELGDSALYLCASSWGTGATNEKLFFGSGTQLSVL.